The source of this T cell receptor (beta chain) is a study of blood T cell repertoires in COVID-19. The overall study: Whether acute or convalescent, the COVID-19 samples came from the United States, Italy and Spain. From T cells, B-cell-depleted T cells, or PBMCs came the material, which was cDNA or gDNA.

Comment on this clone: Other nucleotide sequences from this sample produce the same CDR3.

Under the authors' procedure: Reference gene primers were amplified, and this amplification served to estimate nucleated cell counts. Only in-frame clones appear in the TCRdb table, and some are missing; sequencing was by immunoSEQ multiplex PCR. The V and J calls and the clone size are those of that table, but D and trimming were determined from the DNA. The sample holds a few hundred thousand clones; around 90% are singletons and the top ten take approximately 2%. The V gene end was trimmed by 0 bases and the J gene end by 3 bases; junction bases not matched to a gene: 3. Germline V gives CDR1 SGDLS, CDR2 YYNGEE. This CDR3 region has 15 residues.

The gene calls are TRBV9 and TRBJ2-1; 7 bases fit TRBD2. Sequenced input: peripheral blood. This clonotype was sampled from a man in his fifties with acute or convalescent COVID-19. CDR3 sequence reads: CASSVGSGVYNEQFF. In nucleotides, the CDR3 is TGTGCCAGCAGCGTAGGGAGCGGGGTCTACAATGAGCAGTTCTTC.